The 19 T cell receptor beta chains given below trace back to one sample, sequenced in a study of OX40 agonist ivuxolimab in advanced cancers. Sequencing was performed with immunoSEQ multiplex PCR; in TCRdb, only in-frame clones are kept and a portion is missing. The sample carries roughly 48,000 clones, roughly 84% recorded once. This sample comprised CD4+ or CD8+ T cells sorted from blood, obtained in a trial of the OX40 agonist ivuxolimab. The origin of the receptors is an adult with an advanced solid tumor such as melanoma, head and neck, liver or kidney cancer.

The chain joins TRBV28 to TRBJ2-4; 10 nucleotides agree with TRBD1. Germline V gene sequence: CDR1 MDHEN, CDR2 SYDVKM. V was pared by 5 bases and J by 6 bases, with 10 bases of the junction left unmatched. This CDR3 comprises 16 residues. The CDR3 protein is CASSLPGQGMGNIQYF. The CDR3 region has the DNA TGTGCCAGCAGTCTTCCGGGACAGGGGATGGGAAACATTCAGTACTTC.

The genes are TRBV18 and TRBJ2-3, with D unclear. The germline V gene encodes CDR1 KGHSH and CDR2 LQKENI. CDR3 size: 14 residues. V was cut by 3 bases and J by 4 bases, with 11 bases left in between. The CDR3: CASSPYDPADTQYF. Here the CDR3 DNA reads TGTGCCAGCTCACCCTATGACCCCGCAGATACGCAGTATTTT.

The rearrangement uses TRBV7-3 and TRBJ2-1; 7 bases are a match to TRBD2. Germline V gives CDR1 SGHTA, CDR2 FQGTGA. The length of the CDR3 is 14 residues. J gave up 7 bases and V 4 bases, and 7 bases lay outside the gene matches. The CDR3 DNA reads as TGTGCCAGCAGCTCCTTAGGTAGCGGGAATGAGCAGTTCTTC. It encodes CASSSLGSGNEQFF.

The chain carries TRBV21-1 and TRBJ2-3; the D call TRBD1 from the table was never checked on the DNA. TRBV21-1 is designated a pseudogene. The CDR3 runs 14 residues. The CDR3 region is CASRTGGMTDTQYF. The DNA for the CDR3 is TGTGCCTCCAGGACAGGGGGCATGACAGATACGCAGTATTTT.

The table lists this clone with a few counts. The chain carries TRBV6-6 and TRBJ2-7; 10 bases match TRBD2. V trimming: 5 bases; J trimming: 6 bases; junction bases outside the gene matches: 7. Per germline, CDR1 MNHNY and CDR2 SVGAGI (reference sequence). CDR3 length: 14 residues. The CDR3 nucleotides are TGTGCCAGCAGTCCTAAGCGGGAGGGCTTCGAGCAGTACTTC. Protein: CASSPKREGFEQYF.

A single count supports this clone. V and J are TRBV2 and TRBJ2-1, with TRBD2 identical over 11 bases. The CDR3 loop spans 18 amino acids. The ends lost 10 bases at V and 0 bases at J; junction bases unmatched: 14. CDR1 SNHLY and CDR2 FYNNEI come from the germline V gene. CDR3 residues: CATESLASGGSSYNEQFF. DNA for the CDR3: TGTGCCACCGAAAGCTTGGCTAGCGGGGGGAGCTCCTACAATGAGCAGTTCTTC.

This clone appeared a few times. The genes are TRBV10-3 and TRBJ2-5, with TRBD1 matching over 9 bases. The CDR3 runs to 18 residues. Losses at the gene ends were 5 bases for V and 3 bases for J; bases not matched to a gene: 16. Germline V gene data show CDR1 as ENHRY and CDR2 as SYGVKD. CDR3 DNA sequence: TGTGCCATCAGTAAATCCTCCGGGACAGGGTTATTAGAAGAGACCCAGTACTTC. The encoded protein is CAISKSSGTGLLEETQYF.

This rearrangement joins TRBV6-5 to TRBJ1-6; the D is unclear. This CDR3 region has 14 residues. The V gene lost 0 bases and the J gene lost 9 bases, with 9 bases spanning the gap. The germline CDR1 and CDR2 sequences are MNHEY and SVGAGI. CDR3 bases: TGTGCCAGCAGTTACTCAACCCCTGGTTCACCCCTCCACTTT. Residues: CASSYSTPGSPLHF.

The chain employs TRBV4-1 and TRBJ2-4, with D hard to call. The CDR3 runs to 16 residues. V lost 4 bases to trimming and J lost 0 bases, with 13 bases between them. Germline CDR1 is MGHRA and CDR2 is YSYEKL. The CDR3 DNA reads as TGCGCCAGCAGCCCCACGGGTGATCTAGCCAAAAACATTCAGTACTTC. It encodes CASSPTGDLAKNIQYF.

The chain is built from TRBV29-1 and TRBJ1-2, with 8 bases that match TRBD1. The CDR3 extends over 12 amino acids. Germline lookup yields CDR1 SQVTM and CDR2 ANQGSEA. Losses at the gene ends were 7 bases for V and 8 bases for J; bases not matched to a gene: 9. The DNA for the CDR3 is TGCAGCGCTGCGACAGGGGAGATGGGCTACACCTTC. This codes for CSAATGEMGYTF.

The rearrangement joins TRBV4-3 to TRBJ1-1; tentatively, D is TRBD1 (5 bases). Trimming shortened V by 1 base and J by 6 bases, and 18 bases separated the two germline ends. CDR3 size: 16 residues. Germline CDR1 and CDR2: LGHNA and YSLEER. The DNA for the CDR3 is TGCGCCAGCAGCCAAGTATTCTCCAGGGCGGTCGCTGAAGCTTTCTTT. This codes for CASSQVFSRAVAEAFF.

The chain uses TRBV7-3 and TRBJ2-3; possibly TRBD1 for D (6 bases). The CDR3 spans 16 residues. V was clipped by 3 bases and J by 1 base, with 14 bases between them. CDR1 is SGHTA, CDR2 FQGTGA, per germline. Here the CDR3 reads CASSLGTRGGTDTQYF. Here the CDR3 DNA reads TGTGCCAGCAGCTTGGGGACAAGGGGTGGCACAGATACGCAGTATTTT. The whole variable domain, remainder taken from reference TRBV7-3 and TRBJ2-3, is GAGVSQTPSNKVTEKGKYVELRCDPISGHTALYWYRQSLGQGPEFLIYFQGTGAADDSGLPNDRFFAVRPEGSVSTLKIQRTERGDSAVYLCASSLGTRGGTDTQYFGPGTRLTVL.

The CDR3 DNA follows: TGTGCCAGCAATCGGGGTCAAGAGACCCAGTACTTC. It encodes CASNRGQETQYF. The rearrangement uses TRBV2 and TRBJ2-5, with D possibly TRBD2 on 5 matching bases. In germline, CDR1 is SNHLY, CDR2 FYNNEI. Trimming stripped 7 bases from V and 2 bases from J, with 8 bases between. This CDR3 is 12 amino acids long.

The rearrangement uses TRBV2 and TRBJ1-6; D not certain. V was shortened by 2 bases and J by 0 bases, with 5 bases between the two germline ends. CDR1 and CDR2 from the germline V gene are SNHLY and FYNNEI. The length of the CDR3 is 15 residues. As DNA, the CDR3 is TGTGCCAGCAGTGAAAGGAGCTCCTATAATTCACCCCTCCACTTT. Protein sequence: CASSERSSYNSPLHF.

The V and J genes are TRBV11-2 and TRBJ1-6, with a tentative D call TRBD1 (6 bases). The germline CDR1 and CDR2 sequences are SGHAT and FQNNGV. The ends were cut back, 2 bases at V and 0 bases at J, with 8 bases in the middle. The CDR3 sequence is 16 residues long. The CDR3 sequence: CASSLQGYSYNSPLHF. In DNA form, the CDR3 reads TGTGCCAGCAGCTTACAGGGGTACTCCTATAATTCACCCCTCCACTTT.

This chain links TRBV6-1 with TRBJ1-1, with D perhaps matching TRBD1 (5 bases). The ends were cut back, 3 bases at V and 4 bases at J, with 15 bases in the middle. Germline V gene lookup returns CDR1 MNHNS and CDR2 SASEGT. The CDR3 extends over 15 amino acids. CDR3 residues: CASSDQGVRSTEAFF. In DNA, the CDR3 is TGTGCCAGCAGTGATCAGGGCGTACGTAGCACTGAAGCTTTCTTT.

This chain links TRBV7-5 with TRBJ1-5. TRBV7-5 has pseudogene status. There are 16 residues in the CDR3. Here the CDR3 reads CARSRQGGESNQPQHF. The CDR3 DNA is TGTGCCAGAAGCCGGCAAGGGGGGGAAAGCAATCAGCCCCAGCATTTT.

This chain links TRBV7-3 with TRBJ2-3, with D maybe TRBD2 (5 bases). The ends were cut back, 2 bases at V and 8 bases at J, with 11 bases in the middle. CDR3 length equals 13 residues. From germline, CDR1 is SGHTA and CDR2 FQGTGA. CDR3 nucleotide sequence: TGTGCCAGCAGCTTACAGTCAGGAGGTACGCAGTATTTT. Protein sequence: CASSLQSGGTQYF. Complete variable domain (other parts from reference TRBV7-3 and TRBJ2-3): GAGVSQTPSNKVTEKGKYVELRCDPISGHTALYWYRQSLGQGPEFLIYFQGTGAADDSGLPNDRFFAVRPEGSVSTLKIQRTERGDSAVYLCASSLQSGGTQYFGPGTRLTVL.

This sequence joins TRBV27 and TRBJ1-5; D call uncertain. CDR1 and CDR2 from the germline V gene are MNHEY and SMNVEV (reference sequence). The V end lost 4 bases, the J end lost 2 bases, and 9 bases lay between the germline ends. The CDR3 covers 14 residues. The CDR3 coding sequence is TGTGCCAGCAGTTCGGTGGGAGGCAATCAGCCCCAGCATTTT. Protein product: CASSSVGGNQPQHF.